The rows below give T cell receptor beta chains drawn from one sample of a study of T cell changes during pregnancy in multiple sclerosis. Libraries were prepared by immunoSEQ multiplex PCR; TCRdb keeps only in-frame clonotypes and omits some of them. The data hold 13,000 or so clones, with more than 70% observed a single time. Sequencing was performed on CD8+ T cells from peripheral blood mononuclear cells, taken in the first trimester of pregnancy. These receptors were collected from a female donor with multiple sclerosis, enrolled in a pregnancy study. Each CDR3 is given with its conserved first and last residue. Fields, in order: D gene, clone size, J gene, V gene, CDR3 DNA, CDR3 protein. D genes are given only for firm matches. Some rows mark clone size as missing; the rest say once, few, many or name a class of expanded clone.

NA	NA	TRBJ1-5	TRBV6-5	TGTGCCAGCAGTTCCTTACAGGGAGGCAATCAGCCCCAGCATTTT	CASSSLQGGNQPQHF
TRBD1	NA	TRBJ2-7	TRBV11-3	TGTGCCAGCAGCTGGGGACAGGGCCACGAGCAGTACTTC	CASSWGQGHEQYF
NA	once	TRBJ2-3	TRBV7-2	TGTGCCAGCAGCTTAGGACTGCGGCGGAGCACAGATACGCAGTATTTT	CASSLGLRRSTDTQYF
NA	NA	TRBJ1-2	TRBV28	TGTGCCAGCAGTTTATGGGAGGGGGGGGATGGCTACACCTTC	CASSLWEGGDGYTF
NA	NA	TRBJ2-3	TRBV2	TGTGCCAGCAGTGAACTAGCCTATGTCTCGGATACGCAGTATTTT	CASSELAYVSDTQYF
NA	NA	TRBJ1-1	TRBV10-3	TGTGCCATCAGGACTAGCGGCACTGAAGCTTTCTTT	CAIRTSGTEAFF
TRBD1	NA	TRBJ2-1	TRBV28	TGTGCCAGCAGTCAAAGGACAGGGTACAATGAGCAGTTCTTC	CASSQRTGYNEQFF
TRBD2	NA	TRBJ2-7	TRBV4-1	TGCGCCAGCAGCCAGCCGGGACTAGCATGGGAGCAGTACTTC	CASSQPGLAWEQYF
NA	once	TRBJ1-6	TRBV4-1	TGCGCCAGCAGCCAAGAAGGAGGGAGCAGGGTGAGATCACCCCTCCACTTT	CASSQEGGSRVRSPLHF
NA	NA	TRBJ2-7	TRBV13	TGTGCCAGCAGCCTGGGACTCAAGAAGCCCTACGAGCAGTACTTC	CASSLGLKKPYEQYF
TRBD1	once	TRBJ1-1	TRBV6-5	TGTGCCAGCAGTTTGGGACAGGGAGGGGGCACTGAAGCTTTCTTT	CASSLGQGGGTEAFF
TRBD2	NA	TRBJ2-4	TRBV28	TGTGCCAGCAGTCTAGCGGGGGGGCCGCACATTCAGTACTTC	CASSLAGGPHIQYF
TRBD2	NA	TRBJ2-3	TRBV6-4	TGTGCCAGCAGTAGGGGGACTAGCGCTTCAGATACGCAGTATTTT	CASSRGTSASDTQYF
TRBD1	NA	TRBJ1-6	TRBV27	TGTGCCAGCAGATCTATGGGGACAGAAAATAATTCACCCCTCCACTTT	CASRSMGTENNSPLHF
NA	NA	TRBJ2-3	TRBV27	TGTGCCAGCAGTTCCCTCGTCACAGATACGCAGTATTTT	CASSSLVTDTQYF
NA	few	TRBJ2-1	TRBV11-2	TGTGCCAGCAGCTCCCCATCCACTATCCGGGACAATGAGCAGTTCTTC	CASSSPSTIRDNEQFF
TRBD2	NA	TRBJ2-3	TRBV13	TGTGCCAGCAGCCCATTGGCGGGGGGGCCAGATACGCAGTATTTT	CASSPLAGGPDTQYF
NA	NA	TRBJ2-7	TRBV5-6	TGTGCCAGCACCCCCCAGGGGTTTCACGAGCAGTACTTC	CASTPQGFHEQYF
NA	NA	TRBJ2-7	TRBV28	TGTGCCAGCAGTTTAACGGGGGGCGAATCCTACGAGCAGTACTTC	CASSLTGGESYEQYF
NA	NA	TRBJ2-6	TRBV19	TGTGCCAGTAGTGTTGTCAGGGTTGGGCTGGGGGGGGCCAACGTCCTGACTTTC	CASSVVRVGLGGANVLTF
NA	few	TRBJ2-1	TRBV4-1	TGCGCCAGCAGCCACCAAATCCTAGAGCTCGGAGGCCCCTACAATGAGCAGTTCTTC	CASSHQILELGGPYNEQFF
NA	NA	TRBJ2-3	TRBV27	TGTGCCAGTGGGTCGACTCTCACAGATACGCAGTATTTT	CASGSTLTDTQYF
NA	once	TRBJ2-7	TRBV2	TGTGCCAGCAGGGGAGTCCAGGGAGGCGGTGACGAGCAGTACTTC	CASRGVQGGGDEQYF
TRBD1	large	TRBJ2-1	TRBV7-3	TGTGCCAGCAGCTGGGGGACAGGGAACAATGAGCAGTTCTTC	CASSWGTGNNEQFF
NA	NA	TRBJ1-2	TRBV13	TGTGCCAGCAGCTTAAATGGGGGCATCTATGGCTACACCTTC	CASSLNGGIYGYTF
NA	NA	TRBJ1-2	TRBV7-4	TGTGCCAGCAGGGCACGACCCCGGCAGGGGAGAGGCTACACCTTC	CASRARPRQGRGYTF
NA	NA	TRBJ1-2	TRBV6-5	TGTGCCAGCAGCACCCAACAGGGTAGATTCTATGGCTACACCTTC	CASSTQQGRFYGYTF
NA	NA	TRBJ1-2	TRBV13	TGTGCCAGCAGCTTATGGGGCCGAGACTACACCTTC	CASSLWGRDYTF
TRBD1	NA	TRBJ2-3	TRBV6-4	TGTGCCAGCAGTGAGGGGACAGGGGACACAGATACGCAGTATTTT	CASSEGTGDTDTQYF
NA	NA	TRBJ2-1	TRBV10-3	TGTGCCGCGGCGGGACTCTATTCCTACAATGAGCAGTTCTTC	CAAAGLYSYNEQFF
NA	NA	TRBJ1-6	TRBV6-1	TGTGCCAGCAGTGAACGGCAGGAAAACTCACCCCTCCACTTT	CASSERQENSPLHF
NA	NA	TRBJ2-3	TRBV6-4	TGTGCCAGCAGTGAAGGGCTAGCCACAGATACGCAGTATTTT	CASSEGLATDTQYF
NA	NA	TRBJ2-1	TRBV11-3	TGTGCCAGCAGCCCCGGGACTCTCTACAATGAGCAGTTCTTC	CASSPGTLYNEQFF